The 26 T cell receptor beta chains listed next were all sequenced from one sample in a study of T cells in Graves' hyperthyroidism and ophthalmopathy (dated by TCRdb to between 2017 and 2020). The library was built by means of multiplex PCR. Sequencing took place on an Illumina HiSeq 2000. TCR beta CDR3 regions were amplified from RNA transcripts. The first round of RT-PCR for the TCR CDR3 was performed with the HTBI primer set and the Qiagen OneStep RT-PCR kit. TCRdb reran the public reads through fastp at Q25 and MiXCR, keeping productive beta chains. Duplicate CDR3 protein sequences are folded into a single record with the most common DNA and genes. Present in this sample are a few hundred thousand distinct CDR3 sequences, around 15% of which were seen just once. In total, the top ten clones hold over 11% of the sample. The sample consisted of blood. These TCRs come from a woman aged 35 to 49 with Graves' hyperthyroidism.

This clonotype was counted at least ten times. The chain employs TRBV2 and TRBJ1-6; 8 nucleotides align to TRBD1. Trimming took 8 bases from V and 7 from J; bases not matched to a gene: 7. CDR3 length: 14 residues. The germline V gene encodes CDR1 SNHLY and CDR2 FYNNEI. The CDR3 DNA reads as TGTGCCAGCCGTCGGGACAGGAACAATTCACCCCTCCACTTT. This sequence encodes CASRRDRNNSPLHF.

Remarks on this clonotype: A much larger clonotype is one base distant, so this may be a read error. J is TRBJ2-3 and V is TRBV7-2, with D perhaps matching TRBD1 (5 bases). CDR1 and CDR2 from the germline V gene are SGHTA and FQGNSA. The CDR3 spans 14 residues. CDR3 sequence (DNA): TGTGCCAGCAGGTCGGCAGGTGGCACAGGTACGCAGTATTTT. This translates into CASRSAGGTGTQYF.

This clonotype appeared many times. J is TRBJ2-5 and V is TRBV7-6, with TRBD1 matching over 8 bases. V trimming: 3 bases; J trimming: 5 bases; junction bases outside the gene matches: 11. This CDR3 has 16 amino acids. In germline, CDR1 is SGHVS, CDR2 FNYEAQ. The CDR3 sequence is CASSFGGTGLGETQYF. In DNA, the CDR3 is TGTGCCAGCAGCTTTGGAGGGACAGGCTTAGGGGAGACCCAGTACTTC.

This clonotype was seen at least ten times. The chain carries TRBV18 and TRBJ2-7; TRBD2 might be the D (5 bases). The germline V and J ends were trimmed by 0 bases and 2 bases, with 8 bases remaining between them. Germline CDR1 KGHSH, CDR2 LQKENI. CDR3 length: 14 amino acids. CDR3: CASSPPSGTYEQYF. In nucleotides, the CDR3 is TGTGCCAGCTCACCACCCAGCGGTACCTACGAGCAGTACTTC.

This clonotype was recorded at least ten times. This sequence joins TRBV20-1 and TRBJ2-7; 12 bases match TRBD2. The V and J ends lost 7 bases and 7 bases, in that order; junction bases with no gene match: 5. Germline-derived CDR1 and CDR2 are DFQATT and SNEGSKA (reference sequence). The CDR3 is 12 amino acids. The CDR3 is CSGTTSGREQYF. The CDR3 DNA is TGCAGTGGTACAACTAGCGGGAGGGAGCAGTACTTC.

The V and J genes are TRBV18 and TRBJ2-1; TRBD1 matches 7 bases. The V and J ends lost 3 bases and 0 bases, in that order; junction bases with no gene match: 5. The CDR3 runs to 16 residues. The germline V gene encodes CDR1 KGHSH and CDR2 LQKENI. CDR3 DNA: TGTGCCAGCTCACCCTCGGGACAGAACTCCTACAATGAGCAGTTCTTC. Its translation: CASSPSGQNSYNEQFF.

This clonotype turned up a few times. The rearrangement links TRBV18 to TRBJ2-1, with 12 bases fitting TRBD1. The trim removed 5 bases at V and 8 bases at J, leaving 10 bases unmatched. Germline CDR1 reads KGHSH; CDR2 reads LQKENI. The CDR3 is 16 amino acids. This chain's CDR3 is CASSTSGTGGGDEQFF. The CDR3 DNA sequence: TGTGCCAGCTCAACTTCCGGGACAGGGGGCGGAGATGAGCAGTTCTTC. Full variable domain (remainder filled in from reference TRBV18 and TRBJ2-1): NAGVMQNPRHLVRRRGQEARLRCSPMKGHSHVYWYRQLPEEGLKFMVYLQKENIIDESGMPKERFSAEFPKEGPSILRIQQVVRGDSAAYFCASSTSGTGGGDEQFFGPGTRLTVL.

This clonotype has at least ten counts. The V and J genes are TRBV28 and TRBJ1-3, with no clear D. CDR1 is MDHEN and CDR2 is SYDVKM in the germline V gene. The CDR3 runs 14 residues. Deletions cut 3 bases from V and 0 bases from J, with 6 bases between. The CDR3 DNA is TGTGCCAGCAGTTTGGAAGGCTCTGGAAACACCATATATTTT. This sequence encodes CASSLEGSGNTIYF.

This clonotype was observed at least ten times. The chain uses TRBV20-1 and TRBJ2-5; 7 nucleotides match TRBD1. From germline, CDR1 is DFQATT and CDR2 SNEGSKA (reference sequence). With V trimmed by 5 bases and J by 2 bases, 5 bases remained unmatched. There are 13 residues in the CDR3. The CDR3 here is CSASKGQQETQYF. The CDR3 DNA is TGCAGTGCTTCCAAGGGACAGCAAGAGACCCAGTACTTC.

At least ten counts were recorded for this clonotype. The chain combines TRBV10-3 with TRBJ2-3, with TRBD2 matching over 11 bases. Trimming cost V 10 bases and J 0 bases; bases outside gene matches: 9. The CDR3 sequence is 16 residues long. Germline loops: CDR1 ENHRY, CDR2 SYGVKD. The CDR3 nucleotides are TGTGCCACCCGGACTAGCGGGCTTCTAAGCACAGATACGCAGTATTTT. The encoded protein is CATRTSGLLSTDTQYF.

The chain combines TRBV28 with TRBJ2-1, with 7 bases aligning to TRBD1. J lost 5 bases, V lost 5 bases, and 12 bases had no gene match. The length of the CDR3 is 16 residues. The germline CDR1 and CDR2 sequences are MDHEN and SYDVKM. This CDR3 is CASSIQGGHGDNEQFF. The CDR3 DNA reads TGTGCCAGCAGTATCCAAGGGGGCCACGGGGACAATGAGCAGTTCTTC.

The chain links TRBV6-1 to TRBJ2-2; TRBD1 matches at 7 bases. The CDR3 is 15 amino acids. CDR1 is MNHNS and CDR2 is SASEGT in the germline V gene. V was pared by 6 bases and J by 0 bases, with 4 bases of the junction left unmatched. As DNA, the CDR3 is TGTGCCAGCAGGACCGACAGGGCGAACACCGGGGAGCTGTTTTTT. Amino acids: CASRTDRANTGELFF.

The chain employs TRBV7-6 and TRBJ2-7; 8 bases are shared with TRBD2. The trim removed 1 base at V and 7 bases at J, leaving 6 bases unmatched. CDR1 and CDR2 (germline): SGHVS, FNYEAQ. This CDR3 contains 14 residues. The CDR3 sequence: CASSLEPAGVEQYF. Written as DNA, the CDR3 is TGTGCCAGCAGCTTAGAACCAGCGGGAGTTGAGCAGTACTTC. Full variable domain (missing parts from reference TRBV7-6 and TRBJ2-7): GAGVSQSPRYKVTKRGQDVALRCDPISGHVSLYWYRQALGQGPEFLTYFNYEAQQDKSGLPNDRFSAERPEGSISTLTIQRTEQRDSAMYRCASSLEPAGVEQYFGPGTRLTVT.

This rearrangement joins TRBV12-3 or TRBV12-4 to TRBJ1-5; possibly TRBD1 for D (5 bases). There are 14 residues in the CDR3. Between the trimmed V and J ends, which lost 2 bases and 7 bases, there was a span of 12 bases. DNA of the CDR3: TGTGCCAGCAGTTTAATCCGGGGGGACCAGCCCCAGCATTTT. Its translation is CASSLIRGDQPQHF.

This clonotype was found many times. In DNA form, the CDR3 reads TGCAGTGCCCCATCCGGGTCCCGATGGGGGACTGAAGCTTTCTTT. Its translation: CSAPSGSRWGTEAFF. The chain employs TRBV20-1 and TRBJ1-1, with a tentative D call TRBD1 (5 bases). CDR3 size: 15 residues. Germline V CDR1 and CDR2: DFQATT, SNEGSKA (reference sequence). The V and J ends lost 6 bases and 5 bases respectively, with 22 bases between them.

Many counts were recorded for this clonotype. This chain joins TRBV20-1 and TRBJ2-4, with 8 bases lining up with TRBD2. Germline V gene lookup returns CDR1 DFQATT and CDR2 SNEGSKA (reference sequence). The ends lost 4 bases at V and 3 bases at J; junction bases unmatched: 11. The CDR3 runs to 16 residues. Here the CDR3 reads CSAIRSGGKGKNIQYF. For the CDR3, the DNA is TGCAGTGCTATTCGGTCGGGGGGGAAGGGCAAAAACATTCAGTACTTC.

This clonotype was observed many times. This chain links TRBV30 with TRBJ1-3; weak D call: TRBD1 (5 bases). The CDR3 spans 14 residues. Germline CDR1 and CDR2: GTSNPN and SVGIG (reference sequence). V was clipped by 3 bases and J by 0 bases, with 9 bases between them. The CDR3 is CAWSVTDSGNTIYF. The CDR3 bases are TGTGCCTGGAGCGTGACAGACTCTGGAAACACCATATATTTT.

This clonotype was observed many times. This chain links TRBV5-5 with TRBJ2-7; D is perhaps TRBD2 (5 bases). This CDR3 is 13 amino acids long. Trimming cost V 5 bases and J 3 bases, with 12 bases left between them. The germline CDR1 and CDR2 sequences are SGHKS and YYEKEE (reference sequence). The CDR3 DNA follows: TGTGCCAGCAGGGCGAATAGCGACTACGAGCAGTACTTC. Amino acids: CASRANSDYEQYF.

This clonotype came up a few times. The V and J genes are TRBV2 and TRBJ2-1, with D maybe TRBD1 (5 bases). Germline loops: CDR1 SNHLY, CDR2 FYNNEI. The V gene lost 6 bases and the J gene lost 2 bases, with 14 bases spanning the gap. The CDR3 length is 15 residues. Here the CDR3 reads CASRPTEATYNEQFF. The CDR3 coding sequence is TGTGCCAGCAGGCCGACAGAGGCTACCTACAATGAGCAGTTCTTC. The entire variable domain, with the rest obtained from reference TRBV2 and TRBJ2-1, is as follows: EPEVTQTPSHQVTQMGQEVILRCVPISNHLYFYWYRQILGQKVEFLVSFYNNEISEKSEIFDDQFSVERPDGSNFTLKIRSTKLEDSAMYFCASRPTEATYNEQFFGPGTRLTVL.

This clonotype was recorded many times. The CDR3 reads CACGGGPTAEQFF. The CDR3 DNA sequence: TGTGCCTGCGGGGGGGGCCCTACAGCAGAGCAGTTCTTC. The chain is built from TRBV11-2 and TRBJ2-1, with 9 bases matching TRBD2. V dropped 11 bases and J dropped 10; count of bases not matched to a gene: 12. Per germline, CDR1 SGHAT and CDR2 FQNNGV. The CDR3 has 13 residues. Drawing the rest from reference TRBV11-2 and TRBJ2-1, the complete variable domain is EAGVAQSPRYKIIEKRQSVAFWCNPISGHATLYWYQQILGQGPKLLIQFQNNGVVDDSQLPKDRFSAERLKGVDSTLKIQPAKLEDSAVYLCACGGGPTAEQFFGPGTRLTVL.

This sequence joins TRBV19 and TRBJ1-2, with D perhaps TRBD1 (6 bases). The CDR3 runs 13 residues. Germline loops: CDR1 LNHDA, CDR2 SQIVND (reference sequence). Trimming removed 3 bases from V and 6 bases from J, with 11 bases in between. The CDR3 region is CASSIPQGNGYTF. The CDR3 DNA reads TGTGCCAGTAGTATCCCACAGGGCAATGGCTACACCTTC.

Many counts were recorded for this clonotype. The gene calls are TRBV11-3 and TRBJ2-1; D may correspond to TRBD1 or TRBD2 (5 bases each). Germline V gene data show CDR1 as SGHNT and CDR2 as YENEEA. The CDR3 totals 14 residues. Deletions cut 5 bases from V and 4 bases from J, with 12 bases between. The CDR3, as DNA: TGTGCCAGCAGCAGTGGGGACCAATACAATGAGCAGTTCTTC. Encoded protein: CASSSGDQYNEQFF.

The chain uses TRBV5-1 and TRBJ1-1; TRBD1 might be the D (6 bases). V lost 4 bases to trimming and J lost 6 bases, with 16 bases between them. CDR3 size: 14 residues. Germline V gives CDR1 SGHRS, CDR2 YFSETQ. The CDR3 protein is CASSVGQTASEAFF. The CDR3 DNA reads as TGCGCCAGCAGCGTCGGACAGACGGCTTCTGAAGCTTTCTTT.

The V and J genes are TRBV20-1 and TRBJ1-3; D uncertain. Germline V CDR1 and CDR2: DFQATT, SNEGSKA (reference sequence). The CDR3 is 13 amino acids. Trimming shortened V by 0 bases and J by 1 base, and 4 bases separated the two germline ends. CDR3 residues: CSARDGSGNTIYF. CDR3 in DNA: TGCAGTGCTAGAGATGGGTCTGGAAACACCATATATTTT.

This clonotype occurred a few times. The gene calls are TRBV19 and TRBJ2-2; D unresolved. The V end lost 1 base, the J end lost 4 bases, and 4 bases lay between the germline ends. Per germline, CDR1 LNHDA and CDR2 SQIVND (reference sequence). The CDR3 loop spans 13 amino acids. This CDR3 reads CASSIAITGELFF. For the CDR3, the DNA is TGTGCCAGTAGTATAGCCATCACCGGGGAGCTGTTTTTT.

The gene calls are TRBV6-5 and TRBJ2-1; TRBD2 matches at 9 bases. Germline V gives CDR1 MNHEY, CDR2 SVGAGI. V lost 4 bases and J lost 5; bases outside the gene matches: 9. CDR3 length equals 16 residues. The CDR3 DNA reads as TGTGCCAGCAGTTCGTTTCTAGCGGGGCTCAACAATGAGCAGTTCTTC. Protein sequence: CASSSFLAGLNNEQFF.